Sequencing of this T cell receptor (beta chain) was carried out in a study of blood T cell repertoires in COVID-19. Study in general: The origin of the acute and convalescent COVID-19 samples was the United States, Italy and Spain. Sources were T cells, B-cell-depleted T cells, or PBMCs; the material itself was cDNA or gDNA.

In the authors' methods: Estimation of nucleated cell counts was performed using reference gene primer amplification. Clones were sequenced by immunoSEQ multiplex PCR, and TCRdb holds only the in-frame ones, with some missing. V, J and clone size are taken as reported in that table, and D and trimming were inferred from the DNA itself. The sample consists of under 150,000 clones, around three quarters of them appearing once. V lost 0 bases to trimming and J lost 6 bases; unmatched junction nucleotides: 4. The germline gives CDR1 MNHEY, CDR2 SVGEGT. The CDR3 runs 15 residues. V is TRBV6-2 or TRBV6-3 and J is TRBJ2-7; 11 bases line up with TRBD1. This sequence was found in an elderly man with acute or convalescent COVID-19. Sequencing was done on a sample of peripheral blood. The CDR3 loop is CASSYSGTGGSEQYF. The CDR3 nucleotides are TGTGCCAGCAGTTACTCAGGGACAGGGGGAAGCGAGCAGTACTTC.